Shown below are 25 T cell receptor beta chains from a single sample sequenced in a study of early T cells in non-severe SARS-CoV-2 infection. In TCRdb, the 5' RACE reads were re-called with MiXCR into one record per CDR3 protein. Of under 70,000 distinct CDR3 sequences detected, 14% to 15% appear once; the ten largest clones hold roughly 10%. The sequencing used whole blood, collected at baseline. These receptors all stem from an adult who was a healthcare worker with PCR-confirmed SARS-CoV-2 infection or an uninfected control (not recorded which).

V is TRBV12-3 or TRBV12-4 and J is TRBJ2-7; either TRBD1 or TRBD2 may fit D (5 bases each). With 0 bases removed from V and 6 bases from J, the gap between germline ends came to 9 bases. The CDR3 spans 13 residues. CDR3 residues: CASSLARGVEQYF. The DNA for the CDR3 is TGTGCCAGCAGTTTAGCCCGAGGGGTCGAGCAGTACTTC.

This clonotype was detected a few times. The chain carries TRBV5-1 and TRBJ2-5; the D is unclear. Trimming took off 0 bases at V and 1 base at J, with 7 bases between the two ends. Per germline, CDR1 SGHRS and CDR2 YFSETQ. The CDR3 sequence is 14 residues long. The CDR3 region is CASSLDTSQETQYF. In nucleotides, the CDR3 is TGCGCCAGCAGCTTGGACACGAGCCAAGAGACCCAGTACTTC.

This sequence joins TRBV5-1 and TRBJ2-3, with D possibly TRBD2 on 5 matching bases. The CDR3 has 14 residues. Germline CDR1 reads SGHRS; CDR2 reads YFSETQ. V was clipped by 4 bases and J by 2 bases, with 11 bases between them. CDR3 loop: CASSPDGDTDTQYF. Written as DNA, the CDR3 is TGCGCCAGCAGCCCCGACGGGGACACAGATACGCAGTATTTT.

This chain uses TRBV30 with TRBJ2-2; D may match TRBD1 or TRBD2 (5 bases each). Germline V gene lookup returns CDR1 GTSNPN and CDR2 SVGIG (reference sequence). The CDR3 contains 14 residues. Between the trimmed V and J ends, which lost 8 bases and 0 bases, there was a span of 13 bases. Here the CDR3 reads CALRGFTNTGELFF. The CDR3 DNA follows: TGTGCCCTCCGGGGCTTTACGAACACCGGGGAGCTGTTTTTT. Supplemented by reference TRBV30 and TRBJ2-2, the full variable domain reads SQTIHQWPATLVQPVGSPLSLECTVEGTSNPNLYWYRQAAGRGLQLLFYSVGIGQISSEVPQNLSASRPQDRQFILSSKKLLLSDSGFYLCALRGFTNTGELFFGEGSRLTVL.

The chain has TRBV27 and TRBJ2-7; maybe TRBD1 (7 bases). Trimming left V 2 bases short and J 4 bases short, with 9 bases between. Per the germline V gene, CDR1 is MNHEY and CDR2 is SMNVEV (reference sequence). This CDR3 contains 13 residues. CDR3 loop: CASSLQGGYEQYF. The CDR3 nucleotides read TGTGCCAGCAGTTTACAGGGGGGTTACGAGCAGTACTTC.

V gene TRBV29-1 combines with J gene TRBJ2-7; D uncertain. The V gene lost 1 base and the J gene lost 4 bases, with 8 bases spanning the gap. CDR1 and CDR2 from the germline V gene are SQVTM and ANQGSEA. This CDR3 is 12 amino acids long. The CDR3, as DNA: TGCAGCGTTGAAGGGACGGCGTACGAGCAGTACTTC. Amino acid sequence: CSVEGTAYEQYF.

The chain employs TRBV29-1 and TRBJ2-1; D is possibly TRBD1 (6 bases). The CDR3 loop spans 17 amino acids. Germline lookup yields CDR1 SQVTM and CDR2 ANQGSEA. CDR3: CTALSQGTSQSYNEQFF. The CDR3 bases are TGCACCGCCCTAAGTCAGGGGACAAGCCAATCCTACAATGAGCAGTTCTTC.

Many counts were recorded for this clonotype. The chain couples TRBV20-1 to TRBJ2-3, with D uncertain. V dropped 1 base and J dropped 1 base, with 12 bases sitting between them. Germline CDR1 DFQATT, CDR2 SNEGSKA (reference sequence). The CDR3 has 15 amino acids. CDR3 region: CSARAPVVGTDTQYF. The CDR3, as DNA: TGCAGTGCTAGAGCTCCGGTCGTGGGCACAGATACGCAGTATTTT.

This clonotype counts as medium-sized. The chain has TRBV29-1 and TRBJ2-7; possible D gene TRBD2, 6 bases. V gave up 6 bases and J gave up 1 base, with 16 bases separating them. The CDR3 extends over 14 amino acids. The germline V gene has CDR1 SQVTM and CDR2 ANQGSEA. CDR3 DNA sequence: TGCAGCGTATTCTTCGGGACTGTATCCTACGAGCAGTACTTC. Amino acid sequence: CSVFFGTVSYEQYF.

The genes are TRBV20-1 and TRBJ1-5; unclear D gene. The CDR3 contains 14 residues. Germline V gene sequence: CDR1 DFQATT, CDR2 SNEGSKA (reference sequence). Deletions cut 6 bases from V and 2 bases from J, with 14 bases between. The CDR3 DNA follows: TGCAGTGCCGCTGATTATATCGGCAATCAGCCCCAGCATTTT. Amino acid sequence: CSAADYIGNQPQHF.

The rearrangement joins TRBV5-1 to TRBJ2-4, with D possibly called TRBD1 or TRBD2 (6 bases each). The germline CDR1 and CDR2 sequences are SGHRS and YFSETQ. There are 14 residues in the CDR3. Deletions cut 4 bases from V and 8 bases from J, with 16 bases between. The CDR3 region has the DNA TGCGCCAGCAGCAGATTGGGGGGCCGAGACATTCAGTACTTC. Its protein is CASSRLGGRDIQYF.

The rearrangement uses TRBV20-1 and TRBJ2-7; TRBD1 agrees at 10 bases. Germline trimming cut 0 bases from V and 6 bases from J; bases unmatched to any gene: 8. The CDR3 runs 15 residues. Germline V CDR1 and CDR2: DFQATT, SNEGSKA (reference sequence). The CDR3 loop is CSARDHGTGEGEQYF. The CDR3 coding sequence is TGCAGTGCTAGAGATCACGGGACAGGGGAGGGCGAGCAGTACTTC.

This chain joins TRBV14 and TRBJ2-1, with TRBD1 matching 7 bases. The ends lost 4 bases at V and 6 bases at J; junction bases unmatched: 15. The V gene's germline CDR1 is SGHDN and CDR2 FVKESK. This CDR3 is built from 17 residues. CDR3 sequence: CASSPFDFRGSRNEQFF. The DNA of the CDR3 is TGTGCCAGCAGCCCCTTCGACTTCAGGGGGAGTCGCAATGAGCAGTTCTTC.

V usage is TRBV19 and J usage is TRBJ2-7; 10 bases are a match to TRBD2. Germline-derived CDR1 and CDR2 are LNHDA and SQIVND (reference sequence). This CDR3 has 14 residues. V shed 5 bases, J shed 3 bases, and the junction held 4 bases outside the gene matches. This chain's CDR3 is CASSPRLAGYEQYF. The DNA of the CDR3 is TGTGCCAGTAGTCCGCGACTAGCGGGCTACGAGCAGTACTTC.

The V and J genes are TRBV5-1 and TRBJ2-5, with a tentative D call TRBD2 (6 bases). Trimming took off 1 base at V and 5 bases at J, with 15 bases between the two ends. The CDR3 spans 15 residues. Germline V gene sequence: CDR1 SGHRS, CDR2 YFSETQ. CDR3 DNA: TGCGCCAGCAGCTTGTTGACTGGCGGGATGGAGACCCAGTACTTC. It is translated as CASSLLTGGMETQYF.

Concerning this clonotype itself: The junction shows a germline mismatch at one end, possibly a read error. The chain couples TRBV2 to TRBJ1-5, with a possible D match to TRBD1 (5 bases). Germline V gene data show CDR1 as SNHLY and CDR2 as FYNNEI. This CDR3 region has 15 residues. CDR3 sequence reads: CASSEGATSNQPQHF. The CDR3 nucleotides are TGTGCCAGCAGCGAAGGGGCGACGAGCAATCAGCCCCAGCATTTT.

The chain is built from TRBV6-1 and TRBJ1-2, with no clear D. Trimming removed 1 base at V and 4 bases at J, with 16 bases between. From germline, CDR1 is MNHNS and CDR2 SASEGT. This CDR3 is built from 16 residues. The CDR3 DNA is TGTGCCAGCAGTGAAGGAGCGAGGATTTTACCCTATGGCTACACCTTC. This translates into CASSEGARILPYGYTF.

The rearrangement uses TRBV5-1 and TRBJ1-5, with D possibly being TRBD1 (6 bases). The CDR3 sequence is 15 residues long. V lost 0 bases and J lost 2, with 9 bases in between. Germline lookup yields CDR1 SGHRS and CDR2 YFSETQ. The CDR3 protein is CASSLGSGGNQPQHF. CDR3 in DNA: TGCGCCAGCAGCTTGGGGTCAGGGGGCAATCAGCCCCAGCATTTT.

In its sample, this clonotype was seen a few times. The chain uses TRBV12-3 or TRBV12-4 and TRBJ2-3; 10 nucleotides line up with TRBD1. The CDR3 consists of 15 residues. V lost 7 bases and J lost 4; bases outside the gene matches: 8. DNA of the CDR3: TGTGCCAGCATTTCCGGACAGGGGGTTCCAGATACGCAGTATTTT. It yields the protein CASISGQGVPDTQYF.

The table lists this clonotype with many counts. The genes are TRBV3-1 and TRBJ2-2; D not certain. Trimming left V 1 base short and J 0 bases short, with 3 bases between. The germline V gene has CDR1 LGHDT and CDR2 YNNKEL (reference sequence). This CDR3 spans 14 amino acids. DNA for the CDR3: TGTGCCAGCAGCCAAGTCGCGAACACCGGGGAGCTGTTTTTT. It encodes CASSQVANTGELFF. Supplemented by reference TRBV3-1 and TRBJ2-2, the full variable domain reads DTAVSQTPKYLVTQMGNDKSIKCEQNLGHDTMYWYKQDSKKFLKIMFSYNNKELIINETVPNRFSPKSPDKAHLNLHINSLELGDSAVYFCASSQVANTGELFFGEGSRLTVL.

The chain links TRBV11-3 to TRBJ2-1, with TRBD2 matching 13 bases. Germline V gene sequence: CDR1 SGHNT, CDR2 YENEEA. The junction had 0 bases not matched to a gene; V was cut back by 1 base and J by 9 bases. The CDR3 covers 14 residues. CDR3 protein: CASSLGLAGGEQFF. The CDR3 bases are TGTGCCAGCAGCTTAGGACTAGCGGGGGGTGAGCAGTTCTTC.

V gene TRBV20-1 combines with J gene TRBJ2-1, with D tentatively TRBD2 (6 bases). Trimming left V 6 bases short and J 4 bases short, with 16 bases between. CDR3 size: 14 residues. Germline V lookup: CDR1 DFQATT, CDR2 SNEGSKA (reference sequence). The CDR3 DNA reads TGCAGTGCCCGGGGACGGGAGTCTTACAATGAGCAGTTCTTC. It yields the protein CSARGRESYNEQFF.

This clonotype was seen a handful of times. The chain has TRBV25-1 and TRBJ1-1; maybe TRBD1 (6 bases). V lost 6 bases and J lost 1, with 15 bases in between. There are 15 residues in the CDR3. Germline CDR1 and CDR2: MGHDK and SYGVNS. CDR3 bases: TGTGCCAGCAGCCTCTCCCAGGGGCGGAACACTGAAGCTTTCTTT. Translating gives CASSLSQGRNTEAFF.

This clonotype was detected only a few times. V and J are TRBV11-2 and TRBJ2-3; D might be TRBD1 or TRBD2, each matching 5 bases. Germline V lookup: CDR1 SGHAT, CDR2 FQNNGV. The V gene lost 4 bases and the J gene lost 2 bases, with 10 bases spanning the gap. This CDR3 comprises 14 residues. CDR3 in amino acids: CASSSGRDTDTQYF. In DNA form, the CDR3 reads TGTGCCAGCAGCTCGGGACGGGACACAGATACGCAGTATTTT.

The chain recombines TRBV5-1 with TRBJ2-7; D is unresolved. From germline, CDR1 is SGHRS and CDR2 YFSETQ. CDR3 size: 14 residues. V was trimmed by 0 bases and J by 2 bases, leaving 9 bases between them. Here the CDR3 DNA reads TGCGCCAGCAGCTTGGATCAGAGTACCTACGAGCAGTACTTC. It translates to CASSLDQSTYEQYF.